These 13 T cell receptor beta chains share one sample of origin, sequenced in a study of human T cells and chemical hapten exposure. The time point was: patch test 1, 2 weeks after DPC sensitization. The treatment: therapeutic diphenylcyclopropenone sensitization with weekly scalp DPC. Each CDR3 protein gets one entry after TCRdb re-called the RACE reads with MiXCR. The table shows about 120,000 distinct CDR3 sequences, with roughly an eighth occurring only once. The sequencing used whole blood, collected in connection with sensitization to the hapten diphenylcyclopropenone (DPC). Every receptor here comes from a woman aged 45 to 65 with alopecia areata. Some clones in this sample may be carry-over from other donors' samples.

This clonotype was picked up many times. The chain recombines TRBV12-3 or TRBV12-4 with TRBJ1-6; D is unresolved. This CDR3 comprises 12 residues. With 4 bases removed from V and 10 bases from J, the gap between germline ends came to 8 bases. CDR3 region: CASSSNGSPLHF. CDR3 sequence (DNA): TGTGCCAGCAGTTCTAACGGCTCACCCCTCCACTTT.

This clonotype was picked up many times. The V gene is TRBV29-1, the J gene TRBJ2-6; D may be TRBD1 (5 bases). V was clipped by 7 bases and J by 0 bases, with 16 bases between them. This CDR3 is built from 16 residues. CDR1 is SQVTM, CDR2 ANQGSEA, per germline. In nucleotides, the CDR3 is TGCAGCGCTAGGGGCAGGGATAGCTCTGGGGCCAACGTCCTGACTTTC. Translating it yields CSARGRDSSGANVLTF.

This clonotype came up a few times. The rearrangement uses TRBV10-3 and TRBJ2-1; D is uncertain. CDR1 is ENHRY and CDR2 is SYGVKD in the germline V gene. This CDR3 spans 11 amino acids. Trimming shortened V by 5 bases and J by 8 bases, and 7 bases separated the two germline ends. In DNA, the CDR3 is TGTGCCATCAGTTTAGAGGATGAGCAGTTCTTC. Protein product: CAISLEDEQFF.

This clonotype has just a few counts. CDR3 in amino acids: CASSDYLVRQFF. CDR3 nucleotides: TGTGCCAGCAGCGATTATTTAGTACGGCAGTTCTTC. The chain employs TRBV28 and TRBJ2-1; D gene unclear. CDR1 and CDR2 from the germline V gene are MDHEN and SYDVKM. This CDR3 is 12 amino acids long. Trimming left V 6 bases short and J 12 bases short, with 15 bases between. The full variable domain, in which reference TRBV28 and TRBJ2-1 provide the parts outside the CDR3, is DVKVTQSSRYLVKRTGEKVFLECVQDMDHENMFWYRQDPGLGLRLIYFSYDVKMKEKGDIPEGYSVSREKKERFSLILESASTNQTSMYLCASSDYLVRQFFGPGTRLTVL.

At least ten counts were recorded for this clonotype. DNA for the CDR3: TGTGCCAGCAGTGGAACAGGGTGGGGCAATCAGCCCCAGCATTTT. Translated, it gives CASSGTGWGNQPQHF. The chain uses TRBV27 and TRBJ1-5; possible D gene TRBD1, 6 bases. CDR3 size: 15 residues. Trimming removed 5 bases at V and 2 bases at J, with 13 bases between. Germline CDR1 MNHEY, CDR2 SMNVEV (reference sequence).

This clonotype was seen repeatedly, ten times or more. The chain carries TRBV7-9 and TRBJ2-1; 9 bases fit TRBD2. The V segment lost 3 bases and the J segment 6 bases; nucleotides outside the gene matches: 9. Germline V gene data show CDR1 as SEHNR and CDR2 as FQNEAQ (reference sequence). The length of the CDR3 is 16 residues. The CDR3 DNA sequence: TGTGCCAGCAGCTTTCTGGCTAGCGGGACGTCCAATGAGCAGTTCTTC. Translated: CASSFLASGTSNEQFF.

This clonotype occurred a few times. The chain joins TRBV20-1 to TRBJ1-1; D perhaps matches TRBD1 (5 bases). Germline-derived CDR1 and CDR2 are DFQATT and SNEGSKA (reference sequence). The V end lost 3 bases, the J end lost 1 base, and 12 bases lay between the germline ends. The CDR3 is made up of 14 amino acids. In DNA form, the CDR3 reads TGCAGTGCTAGGCACAGGTTCCCGAACACTGAAGCTTTCTTT. Amino acid sequence: CSARHRFPNTEAFF.

This chain links TRBV9 with TRBJ2-3, with TRBD2 identical over 10 bases. The CDR3 contains 17 residues. The germline gives CDR1 SGDLS, CDR2 YYNGEE. Germline trimming cut 0 bases from V and 2 bases from J; bases unmatched to any gene: 6. DNA for the CDR3: TGTGCCAGCAGCGTAGGCCTAGCGGGGGCTCCCACAGATACGCAGTATTTT. It yields the protein CASSVGLAGAPTDTQYF.

This clonotype was counted between two and nine times. This chain uses TRBV20-1 with TRBJ2-5; 11 bases align to TRBD2. V lost 5 bases and J lost 3; bases outside the gene matches: 5. This CDR3 is 14 amino acids long. Germline V gives CDR1 DFQATT, CDR2 SNEGSKA (reference sequence). CDR3 protein: CSADSGRAEETQYF. The CDR3 coding sequence is TGCAGTGCTGATAGCGGGAGGGCCGAAGAGACCCAGTACTTC.

The chain is built from TRBV29-1 and TRBJ1-2; D might be TRBD1 (5 bases). The CDR3 runs to 13 residues. Germline values: CDR1 SQVTM, CDR2 ANQGSEA. V shed 6 bases and J shed 4 bases, with 15 bases lying between them. Here the CDR3 reads CSVAGMGLYGYTF. The CDR3 DNA follows: TGCAGCGTCGCCGGGATGGGGCTCTATGGCTACACCTTC.

The CDR3 DNA sequence: TGTGCCAGCAGCCACGGGGGTCCCGGGGAGCTGTTTTTT. Protein: CASSHGGPGELFF. The gene calls are TRBV3-1 and TRBJ2-2, with D possibly TRBD2 on 6 matching bases. Deletions cut 3 bases from V and 6 bases from J, with 8 bases between. This CDR3 spans 13 amino acids. Looked up from germline, CDR1 is LGHDT and CDR2 is YNNKEL (reference sequence).

This CDR3 is CASGGPEGETETQYF. The CDR3 DNA is TGTGCTTCGGGCGGACCTGAGGGGGAAACAGAGACCCAGTACTTC. This chain links TRBV6-2 or TRBV6-3 with TRBJ2-5, with D perhaps TRBD1 (6 bases). This CDR3 has 15 residues. Germline CDR1 MNHEY, CDR2 SVGEGT.

This clonotype was counted many times. This rearrangement joins TRBV5-5 to TRBJ1-1; D not resolved. The germline gives CDR1 SGHKS, CDR2 YYEKEE (reference sequence). Trimming shortened V by 6 bases and J by 7 bases, and 16 bases separated the two germline ends. The CDR3 spans 13 residues. CDR3 in amino acids: CASTKLDFGEAFF. The CDR3 DNA is TGTGCCAGCACAAAGCTCGATTTTGGTGAAGCTTTCTTT.